This T cell receptor beta chain comes out of a study of blood T cell repertoires in COVID-19. In the study overall: Samples taken during acute and convalescent COVID-19 were collected in the United States, Italy and Spain.

The CDR3 has 14 residues. With 4 bases clipped from V and 3 bases from J, the junction kept 7 bases outside the gene matches. Germline CDR1 and CDR2: SGHDT and YYEEEE. This clone showed up just a few times. TCRdb's copy holds only in-frame clones and misses some; the assay was immunoSEQ multiplex PCR. The repertoire includes 200,000 or so clones, more than 65% of them detected once, and 7% to 9% sits in the top ten. Participant reports of clinical history set cohort assignment. Source material: PBMCs or T cells enriched from blood (not recorded which). The receptor was derived from a man between 40 and 49 years old who had recovered from COVID-19. The V gene is TRBV5-6, the J gene TRBJ2-7, with 7 bases aligning to TRBD1. The CDR3 DNA reads as TGTGCCAGCAGCCGCCGGACAGGTAACTACGAGCAGTACTTC. This encodes CASSRRTGNYEQYF.